This entry describes one T cell receptor beta chain. V trimming: 4 bases; J trimming: 6 bases; junction bases outside the gene matches: 0. Germline loops: CDR1 LGHNA, CDR2 YSLEER. This CDR3 has 11 residues. In each PCR, synthetic TCR analog templates were spiked in. The data were produced by immunoSEQ multiplex PCR, yet TCRdb's version contains in-frame clones alone and is incomplete. Among tens of thousands of clones listed, 82% were seen once. The sample originates from a study of PD-L1 blockade in urothelial cancer. Study-wide background: Every 3 weeks, patients received intravenous atezolizumab 1,200 mg, beginning 2014. Blood analysis took place 3 weeks (second dose) and 6 weeks after treatment start. Of approximately 30 patients, fewer than 27 were males with bladder-origin urothelial cancer.

Time point meaning: peripheral blood 6 weeks after treatment start. The chain links TRBV4-3 to TRBJ2-7, with 7 bases fitting TRBD2. Source: PBMCs, taken around atezolizumab (anti-PD-L1) treatment. This receptor was identified in a man aged 70-80 years with urothelial cancer. Here the CDR3 reads CASSRGGEQYF. CDR3 nucleotides: TGCGCCAGCAGCCGGGGGGGCGAGCAGTACTTC.